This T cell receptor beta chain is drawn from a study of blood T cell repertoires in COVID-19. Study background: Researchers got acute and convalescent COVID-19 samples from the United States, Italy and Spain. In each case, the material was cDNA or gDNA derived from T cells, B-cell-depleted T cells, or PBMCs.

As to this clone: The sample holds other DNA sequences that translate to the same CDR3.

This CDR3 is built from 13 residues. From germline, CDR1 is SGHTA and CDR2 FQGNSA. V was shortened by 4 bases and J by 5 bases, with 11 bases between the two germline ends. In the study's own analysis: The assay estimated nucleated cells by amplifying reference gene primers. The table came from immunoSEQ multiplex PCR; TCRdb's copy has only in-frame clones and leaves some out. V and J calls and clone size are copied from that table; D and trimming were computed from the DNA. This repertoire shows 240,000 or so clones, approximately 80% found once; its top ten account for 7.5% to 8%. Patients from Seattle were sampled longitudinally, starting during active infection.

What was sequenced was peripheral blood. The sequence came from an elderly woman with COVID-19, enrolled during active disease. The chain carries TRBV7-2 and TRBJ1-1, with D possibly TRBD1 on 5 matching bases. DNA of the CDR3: TGTGCCAGCAGCTCCTACCGGGGGACTGAAGCTTTCTTT. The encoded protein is CASSSYRGTEAFF.